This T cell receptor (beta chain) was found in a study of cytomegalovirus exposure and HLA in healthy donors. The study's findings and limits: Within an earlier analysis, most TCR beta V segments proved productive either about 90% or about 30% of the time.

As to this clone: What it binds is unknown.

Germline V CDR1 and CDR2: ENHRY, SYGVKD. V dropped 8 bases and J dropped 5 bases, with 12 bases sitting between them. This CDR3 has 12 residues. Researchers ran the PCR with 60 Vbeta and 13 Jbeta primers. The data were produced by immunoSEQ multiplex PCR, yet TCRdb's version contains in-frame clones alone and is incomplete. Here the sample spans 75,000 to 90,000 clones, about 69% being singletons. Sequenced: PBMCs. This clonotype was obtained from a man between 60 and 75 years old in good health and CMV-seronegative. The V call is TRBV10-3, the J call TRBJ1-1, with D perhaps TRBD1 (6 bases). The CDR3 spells CAIGDTGTEAFF. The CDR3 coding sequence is TGTGCCATCGGGGACACGGGGACTGAAGCTTTCTTT.